This T cell receptor beta chain originates from a study of T cells in Graves' hyperthyroidism and ophthalmopathy (dated by TCRdb to about 2019). Some background on the complete study: Peripheral blood samples were taken at initial diagnosis, before any treatment was given. A discovery cohort of around 98 patients, about 40 with Graves' ophthalmopathy and about 58 with stable Graves' hyperthyroidism, was used to find distinguishing TCR V-J signatures. Whether ophthalmopathy could be predicted prospectively was tested in an independent validation cohort made up of under 20 hyperthyroidism patients plus 17 patients who later progressed to ophthalmopathy. The 75 to 100 discovery patients were randomly split 7:3 into training and test sets. In addition, the study compared T-cell repertoires in thyroid tissue and in blood from five or six Graves' hyperthyroidism patients. Once sampling was done, hyperthyroidism patients were given methimazole at a starting dose of 30 mg daily, whereas ophthalmopathy patients were given high-dose intravenous methylprednisolone. The paper reports TCR Vbeta CDR3 sequencing of 135 peripheral blood samples: around 45 ophthalmopathy, under 85 hyperthyroidism and approximately 17 progressor patients.

The TCR beta CDR3 regions were amplified from RNA transcripts. For the first round of RT-PCR on the TCR CDR3, the HTBI primer set was used together with the Qiagen OneStep RT-PCR kit. Libraries were constructed in a second round of multiplex PCR, after which size selection and purification were carried out. Sequencing of the libraries was done on an Illumina HiSeq2000 using paired-end 100 bp reads. The paper's data handling went like this. SOAPnuke was used to process the raw data, throwing out any read that contained adapters or uncalled bases, had a mean Phred below 15, or lacked an exact constant-primer or identifier match. COPE v1.2.5 was used to merge high-quality paired reads, and clonotypes were defined as unique nucleotide sequences. MiTCR v1.1 was used to align the clonotypes against IMGT TRBV, TRBD and TRBJ reference segments. The analysis was restricted to V-J combinations with a frequency above 0.0001, which together covered 99% to 99.2% of the repertoires. A TCS score was defined as the ratio between F50 (clonal expansion) and ExV (chaos), using BLOSUM62-based TCRdist between CDR3 peptides within each V-J. Welch's t-statistics and random forest reduced 514 V-J features to some 14, which were used in a naive Bayes classifier (R e1071). TCRdb cleaned the public reads at Q25 with fastp, built clones with MiXCR and kept in-frame beta chains. Identical CDR3 proteins give one entry, which carries the most common genes and DNA. TCRdb, not the authors, supplied the V and J calls. Counted in this sample were 200,000 or so distinct CDR3 sequences; around a sixth of them appeared once. The top ten constitute roughly 49% of the sample.

This clonotype was observed many times. The antigen it binds to is not known. There are no base qualities to consult, and no much larger clone falls within one base. Graves' hyperthyroidism was defined as stable when no progression to ophthalmopathy occurred over 18 months of follow-up. Hyperthyroidism patients were newly diagnosed, with disease duration under 2 months, and aged 18 to 65 years. Patients with uncontrolled infections, other autoimmune diseases, pregnancy or lactation were excluded. Diagnoses relied on clinical symptoms, serum thyroxine and TRAb, thyroid ultrasound and orbital computed tomography. Ficoll-Paque density gradient centrifugation was used to isolate PBMCs from about 10 ml of fresh peripheral blood. Total RNA was extracted using Trizol reagent, and RNA quality was assessed on an Agilent 2100 Bioanalyzer. V and J lose 3 bases and 1 base, and a span of 8 bases separates them. The CDR3 sequence holds 14 residues, the cysteine and phenylalanine included. Here the CDR3 DNA is all that survives: 42 bases in frame from base 1. CDR1 KGHDR and CDR2 SFDVKD were looked up in the germline V gene.

What the work shows at the level of the full study, not this receptor alone: Blood samples also contained most of the expanded thyroid clonotypes (frequency above 0.001), which suggests that blood repertoires may reflect thyroid immune responses. In validation, the model predicted progression to ophthalmopathy with 65% to 71% sensitivity and 72% to 75% specificity, a median of approximately 6.7 months before onset. Sample size was not statistically predetermined, and blinding of investigators to group allocation was not performed. A 13 V-J signature model separated ophthalmopathy from stable hyperthyroidism, with approximately 87% sensitivity and roughly 81% specificity in cross-validation and 80%/75% in testing.

Sequenced material: blood. The clonotype originates from a woman aged 50 to 65 with Graves' hyperthyroidism. The rearranged chain carries TRBV24-1 and TRBJ1-1; a tentative D match to TRBD1 spans 5 bases. The sequenced DNA is TGTGCCACCAGTGATCCCAGGGAGAACACTGAAGCTTTCTTT. The translation is CATSDPRENTEAFF.